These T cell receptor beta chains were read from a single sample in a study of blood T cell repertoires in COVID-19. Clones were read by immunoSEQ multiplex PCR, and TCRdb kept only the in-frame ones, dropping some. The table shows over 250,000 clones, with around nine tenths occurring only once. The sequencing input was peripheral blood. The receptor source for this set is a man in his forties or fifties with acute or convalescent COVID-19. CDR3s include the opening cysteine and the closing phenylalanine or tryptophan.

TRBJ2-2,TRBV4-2,CASSHTSLTGELFF
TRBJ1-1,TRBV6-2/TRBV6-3,CASSYSEMNTEAFF
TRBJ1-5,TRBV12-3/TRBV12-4,CASSFGVKPQHF
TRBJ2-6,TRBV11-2,CASSSIRGTPGANVLTF
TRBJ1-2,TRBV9,CASSVDPGVFYGYTF
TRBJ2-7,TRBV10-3,CASSSGGASAEQYF
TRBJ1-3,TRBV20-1,CSASSGEEGNTIYF
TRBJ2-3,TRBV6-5,CASNTGTISTDTQYF
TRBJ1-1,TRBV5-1,CASSLGTGGTEAFF
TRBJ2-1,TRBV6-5,CASSYGAPPDNEQFF
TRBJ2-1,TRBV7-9,CASSLVGGGGNEQFF
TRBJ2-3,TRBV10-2,CASSARFGTSNHADTQYF
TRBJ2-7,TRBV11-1,CASSHGTGSYEQYF
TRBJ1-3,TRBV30,CAWSVRRTGGNTIYF
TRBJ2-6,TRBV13,CASSWTGTGANVLTF
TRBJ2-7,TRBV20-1,CSASSPTSGGSYEQYF
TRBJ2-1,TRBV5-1,CASSLAGDSSYNEQFF
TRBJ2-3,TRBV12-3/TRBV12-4,CASSRQGDTQYF
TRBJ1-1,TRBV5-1,CASSLEGGKTEAFF
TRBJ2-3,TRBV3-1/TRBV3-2,CASSQGGEGAQYF
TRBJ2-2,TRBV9,CASSVQGATGELFF
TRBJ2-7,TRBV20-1,CSASGSGGLEQYF
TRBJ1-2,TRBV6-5,CASYSPRGYTF
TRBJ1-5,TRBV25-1,CASRPQTGRSNQPQHF
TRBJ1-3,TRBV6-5,CASSYWATPDTIYF
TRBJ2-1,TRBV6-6,CASSYGLAGGWNEQFF
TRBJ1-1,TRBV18,CASSPPNSYNTEAFF
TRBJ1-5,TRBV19,CASSLSSGPQHF
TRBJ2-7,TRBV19,CAVSGTGGSYEQYF
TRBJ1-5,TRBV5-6,CASSLGGMAYSNQPQHF
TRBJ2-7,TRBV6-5,CGRHHNYEQYF
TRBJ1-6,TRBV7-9,CASSRGPLNSPLHF
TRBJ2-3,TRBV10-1,CASSETSGSTDTQYF
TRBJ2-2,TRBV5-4,CASSLNSGGFTGELFF
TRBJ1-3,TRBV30,CAWAQGAGNTIYF
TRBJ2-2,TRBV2,CATSNGLAKGELFF
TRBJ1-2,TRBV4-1,CASSQEIRTGRSNYGYTF
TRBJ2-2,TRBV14,CASSQYSDTGELFF
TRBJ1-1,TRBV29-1,CSVVLLEAFF
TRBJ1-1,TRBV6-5,CASTLDRGTEAFF
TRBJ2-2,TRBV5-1,CASSILGSGELFF
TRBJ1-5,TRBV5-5,CASSYGSNQPQHF
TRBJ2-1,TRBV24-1,CATSDAGTSGEEQFF
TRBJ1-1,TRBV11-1,CASSYPGGTEAFF
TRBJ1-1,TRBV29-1,CSVEPENTEAFF
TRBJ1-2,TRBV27,CASRRSGATYGYTF
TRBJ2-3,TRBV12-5,CASGQGTGTDTQYF
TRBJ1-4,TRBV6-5,CASSSGDLREKLFF